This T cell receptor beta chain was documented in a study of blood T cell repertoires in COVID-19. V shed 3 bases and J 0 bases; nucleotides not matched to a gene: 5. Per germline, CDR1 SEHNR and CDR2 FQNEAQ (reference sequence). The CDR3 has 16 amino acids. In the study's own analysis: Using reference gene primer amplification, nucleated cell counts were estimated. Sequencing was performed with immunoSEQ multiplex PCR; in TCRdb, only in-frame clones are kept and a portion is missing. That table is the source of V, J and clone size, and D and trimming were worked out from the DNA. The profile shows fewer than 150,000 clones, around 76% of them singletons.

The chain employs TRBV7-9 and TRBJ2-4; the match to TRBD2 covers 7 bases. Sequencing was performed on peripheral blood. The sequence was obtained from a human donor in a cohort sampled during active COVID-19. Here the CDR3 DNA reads TGTGCCAGCAGCTTCTGGACTAGTCTAGCCAAAAACATTCAGTACTTC. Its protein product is CASSFWTSLAKNIQYF.